One sample yielded the 10 T cell receptor beta chains listed below, sequenced in a study of blood T cell repertoires in COVID-19. Generated by immunoSEQ multiplex PCR, the TCRdb table keeps only in-frame clones and is missing some. This sample has 110,000 or so clones; 82% occur once, and the top ten carry around 10%. What was sequenced was peripheral blood. These receptors all stem from a human donor in a cohort sampled during active COVID-19.

In this sample, this clone turned up a few times. The rearrangement joins TRBV27 to TRBJ1-5; D gene unclear. The CDR3 is made up of 15 amino acids. The V and J ends lost 6 bases and 5 bases respectively, with 17 bases between them. Germline assignment: CDR1 MNHEY and CDR2 SMNVEV (reference sequence). The CDR3 DNA follows: TGTGCCAGCAGCCCAGCCGGGAACCGATATCAGCCCCAGCATTTT. Translating it yields CASSPAGNRYQPQHF.

The chain couples TRBV3-1 (or the pseudogene TRBV3-2) to TRBJ2-1; 9 nucleotides line up with TRBD2. This CDR3 spans 17 amino acids. Germline CDR1 reads LGHDT; CDR2 reads YNNKEL (reference sequence). V dropped 0 bases and J dropped 4; count of bases not matched to a gene: 7. Written as DNA, the CDR3 is TGTGCCAGCAGCCAAGATAGTACAGCGGGGGGATACAATGAGCAGTTCTTC. Protein product: CASSQDSTAGGYNEQFF.

The chain recombines TRBV11-3 with TRBJ2-1; TRBD1 aligns across 7 bases. In germline, CDR1 is SGHNT, CDR2 YENEEA. The V segment lost 5 bases and the J segment 4 bases; nucleotides outside the gene matches: 11. The CDR3 contains 16 residues. CDR3 DNA sequence: TGTGCCAGCAGCCCTACCGGCAGGGGGTCATACAATGAGCAGTTCTTC. Encoded protein: CASSPTGRGSYNEQFF.

There are a few counts of this clone. The rearrangement joins TRBV5-1 to TRBJ1-2; 7 bases align to TRBD1. There are 14 residues in the CDR3. V gave up 4 bases and J gave up 7 bases; unmatched junction bases: 10. CDR1 is SGHRS and CDR2 is YFSETQ in the germline V gene. DNA for the CDR3: TGCGCCAGCAGCCTAGAGGGGAACAGGGGTGGCTACACCTTC. It codes for CASSLEGNRGGYTF.

The V and J genes are TRBV7-2 and TRBJ1-2, with a weak D call TRBD1 (5 bases). The CDR3 is made up of 15 amino acids. Germline CDR1 SGHTA, CDR2 FQGNSA. V was cut by 5 bases and J by 8 bases, with 21 bases left in between. The CDR3 sequence is CASSPRQSAQYGYTF. DNA of the CDR3: TGTGCCAGCAGCCCGAGACAGTCAGCACAGTACGGCTACACCTTC.

The chain joins TRBV7-9 to TRBJ2-5, with D possibly matching TRBD1 (6 bases). The CDR3 extends over 14 amino acids. The germline V and J ends were trimmed by 5 bases and 5 bases, with 15 bases remaining between them. Germline-derived CDR1 and CDR2 are SEHNR and FQNEAQ (reference sequence). CDR3 coding DNA: TGTGCCAGCAGCCTCCAGGGGTGGCAGGAGACCCAGTACTTC. This gives the protein CASSLQGWQETQYF. Full variable domain (rest looked up from reference TRBV7-9 and TRBJ2-5): DTGVSQNPRHKITKRGQNVTFRCDPISEHNRLYWYRQTLGQGPEFLTYFQNEAQLEKSRLLSDRFSAERPKGSFSTLEIQRTEQGDSAMYLCASSLQGWQETQYFGPGTRLLVL.

This sequence joins TRBV7-9 and TRBJ1-4; tentatively, D is TRBD1 (6 bases). Germline V gene sequence: CDR1 SEHNR, CDR2 FQNEAQ (reference sequence). The CDR3 has 14 amino acids. Trimming took 5 bases from V and 3 from J, leaving 10 bases between them. The CDR3 is CASSQGLANEKLFF. CDR3 bases: TGTGCCAGCAGCCAGGGGCTGGCTAATGAAAAACTGTTTTTT.

This clone was counted between two and nine times. The CDR3 loop is CASRGAHNSPLHF. The CDR3, as DNA: TGTGCCAGTAGAGGGGCGCATAATTCACCCCTCCACTTT. The chain joins TRBV19 to TRBJ1-6; TRBD1 might be the D (5 bases). Germline V lookup: CDR1 LNHDA, CDR2 SQIVND (reference sequence). The ends were cut back, 6 bases at V and 5 bases at J, with 8 bases in the middle. CDR3 length: 13 residues.

The chain couples TRBV6-6 to TRBJ2-1, with D perhaps matching TRBD1 (7 bases). The CDR3 consists of 15 residues. From germline, CDR1 is MNHNY and CDR2 SVGAGI (reference sequence). Trimming pared 6 bases from V and 3 bases from J, leaving 15 bases between. The CDR3 region is CASSARDSLYNEQFF. CDR3 DNA: TGTGCCAGCAGCGCGCGGGACAGCCTCTACAATGAGCAGTTCTTC.

This chain links TRBV10-2 with TRBJ2-5, with D possibly matching TRBD1 (6 bases). V lost 5 bases and J 4 bases, leaving 17 bases between the germline ends. The CDR3 loop spans 15 amino acids. CDR1 and CDR2 from the germline V gene are WSHSY and SAAADI. The CDR3 DNA reads as TGCGCCAGCAGTCACCCTACAGGGAATATAGAGACCCAGTACTTC. Its translation: CASSHPTGNIETQYF.